This T cell receptor beta chain was identified in a study of T cell repertoires in cytomegalovirus infection. Germline CDR1 and CDR2: SEHNR and FQNEAQ (reference sequence). V was pared by 5 bases and J by 5 bases, with 22 bases between. This CDR3 is built from 16 residues. Turning to this clonotype: Its matching antigen is unknown.

TCRdb ran MiXCR on the reads and lists one entry per CDR3 protein. This sample has just under 500,000 distinct CDR3 sequences, with more than 30% found just once. This chain uses TRBV7-9 with TRBJ2-7; the D gene is possibly TRBD2 (5 bases). Source: cultured PBMCs, taken from culture after CMV antigen stimulation. This clonotype was sampled from a human donor in good health (CMV status not recorded). Some clones in this sample may be carry-over from other donors' samples. The CDR3 loop is CASSPLSGGSGNEQYF. In DNA, the CDR3 is TGTGCCAGCAGCCCACTGTCAGGTGGGAGTGGCAACGAGCAGTACTTC.